The present T cell receptor (beta chain) was sequenced within a study of blood T cell repertoires in COVID-19. For the study at large: From T cells, B-cell-depleted T cells, or PBMCs came the material, which was cDNA or gDNA.

The sample holds one count of this clone. In the source study's methods: Estimation of nucleated cell counts relied on the amplification of reference gene primers. Profiled with immunoSEQ multiplex PCR; TCRdb holds only in-frame clones, not every one. Clone size and V and J calls were adopted from that table, with D and trimming inferred from the DNA. Among about 45,000 clones listed, around nine tenths were seen once. Germline V CDR1 and CDR2: LGHDT, YNNKEL (reference sequence). V lost 0 bases to trimming and J lost 7 bases, with 9 bases between them. The CDR3 is 13 residues long. The TCR comes from a human donor in a cohort sampled during active COVID-19. The chain employs TRBV3-1 (or the pseudogene TRBV3-2) and TRBJ1-1; D not certain. Sequencing was done on a sample of peripheral blood. The CDR3 loop reads CASSQEDGLEAFF. CDR3 DNA: TGTGCCAGCAGCCAAGAGGACGGACTTGAAGCTTTCTTT.